The rows below give T cell receptor beta chains drawn from one sample of a study of blood T cell repertoires in COVID-19. Here immunoSEQ multiplex PCR was the method, and the copy in TCRdb shows in-frame clones only, minus some. The sample lists under 90,000 clones; around nine tenths were seen once. Source material: peripheral blood. The receptors come from a man aged 40-49 years with COVID-19, enrolled during active disease. The CDR3 runs from the conserved cysteine through the conserved F or W. The D gene is left open where the match is weak. Part of the rows lack a size; the others show once, few, many or a class for expanded clones.

v_call,d_call,clone_size,j_call,cdr3_aa,cdr3_nt
TRBV10-3,TRBD1,.,TRBJ1-2,CAISPDRDYGYTF,TGTGCCATCAGCCCGGACAGGGACTATGGCTACACCTTC
TRBV5-1,.,once,TRBJ1-6,CASSPQRANNSPLHF,TGCGCCAGCAGTCCCCAGAGGGCCAATAATTCACCCCTCCACTTT
TRBV11-2,.,.,TRBJ2-1,CASSLDSGNEQFF,TGTGCCAGCAGCCTCGATTCGGGCAATGAGCAGTTCTTC
TRBV7-9,TRBD1,once,TRBJ2-7,CASSQGATGGKYEQYF,TGTGCCAGCAGCCAGGGAGCGACAGGGGGCAAATACGAGCAGTACTTC
TRBV6-5,.,once,TRBJ1-3,CASSYSRSWGNTIYF,TGTGCCAGCAGTTACTCGCGGAGTTGGGGAAACACCATATATTTT
TRBV9,.,.,TRBJ2-3,CASSVDRVADTQYF,TGTGCCAGCAGCGTAGACAGGGTGGCAGATACGCAGTATTTT
TRBV2,.,.,TRBJ1-3,CASGTTGNTIYF,TGTGCCAGCGGTACTACTGGAAACACCATATATTTT
TRBV27,.,.,TRBJ2-7,CASSSGFYEQYF,TGTGCCAGCAGCTCCGGGTTTTACGAGCAGTACTTC
TRBV30,TRBD2,.,TRBJ2-5,CAWNQILTSGGQETQYF,TGTGCCTGGAACCAAATCCTGACTAGCGGGGGCCAAGAGACCCAGTACTTC
TRBV11-2,TRBD2,once,TRBJ2-3,CASSAPSGSTDTQYF,TGTGCCAGCAGCGCTCCTAGCGGCAGCACAGATACGCAGTATTTT
TRBV10-1,.,few,TRBJ1-5,CASSENSRPQHF,TGCGCCAGCAGCGAAAACAGCCGGCCCCAGCATTTT
TRBV19,.,.,TRBJ1-5,CASRRLGQGRIGPQHF,TGTGCCAGTAGGCGCCTGGGACAAGGAAGAATCGGACCCCAGCATTTT
TRBV2,TRBD1,.,TRBJ1-6,CASSGQGDSPLHF,TGTGCCAGCAGTGGTCAGGGGGATTCACCCCTCCACTTT
TRBV5-4,.,once,TRBJ2-5,CASSLESRETQYF,TGTGCCAGCAGCTTGGAGAGCCGAGAGACCCAGTACTTC
TRBV11-3,.,once,TRBJ2-5,CASSRRGSETQYF,TGTGCCAGCAGCCGTAGGGGATCGGAGACCCAGTACTTC
TRBV30,.,.,TRBJ1-2,CAWRPAQGLGYTF,TGTGCCTGGAGGCCAGCACAGGGCTTAGGCTACACCTTC
TRBV7-2,TRBD1,.,TRBJ1-1,CASSGGQGPTEAFF,TGTGCCAGCAGCGGAGGACAGGGACCCACTGAAGCTTTCTTT
TRBV30,TRBD1,.,TRBJ1-4,CAWTDRVDEKLFF,TGTGCCTGGACGGACAGGGTGGACGAAAAACTGTTTTTT
TRBV2,.,once,TRBJ2-4,CASSPDVAKNIQYF,TGTGCCAGCAGTCCAGATGTAGCCAAAAACATTCAGTACTTC
TRBV10-1,TRBD1,.,TRBJ2-7,CASSRDSRTSEQYF,TGCGCCAGCAGTAGGGACAGCCGTACTAGCGAGCAGTACTTC
TRBV2,.,.,TRBJ2-2,CASSDVRADNTGELFF,TGTGCCAGCAGTGACGTTCGAGCGGACAACACCGGGGAGCTGTTTTTT
TRBV5-6,.,.,TRBJ1-1,CASSLLPTGVTEAFF,TGTGCCAGCAGCTTGCTCCCGACCGGGGTCACTGAAGCTTTCTTT
TRBV5-1,TRBD1,.,TRBJ2-1,CASSTGTAAYNEQFF,TGCGCCAGCAGCACCGGGACAGCCGCCTACAATGAGCAGTTCTTC
TRBV2,TRBD2,.,TRBJ2-5,CASSDREGQETQYF,TGTGCCAGCAGTGACAGGGAGGGGCAAGAGACCCAGTACTTC
TRBV4-2,.,.,TRBJ2-1,CASSQRSGGEQFF,TGTGCCAGCAGCCAGAGGTCAGGCGGGGAGCAGTTCTTC
TRBV2,.,.,TRBJ2-3,CASTPGHPSTDTQYF,TGTGCCAGCACTCCCGGACATCCTAGCACAGATACGCAGTATTTT
TRBV7-9,.,.,TRBJ2-5,CASSDEGGPSGETQYF,TGTGCCAGCAGCGATGAGGGAGGACCCAGCGGTGAGACCCAGTACTTC
TRBV18,.,.,TRBJ1-2,CASSPGGRYGYTF,TGTGCCAGCTCACCCGGCGGGAGGTATGGCTACACCTTC
TRBV5-4,TRBD1,.,TRBJ1-1,CASSLVGYRGSAFF,TGTGCCAGCAGCTTGGTTGGTTACAGGGGTAGTGCTTTCTTT
TRBV5-4,TRBD2,.,TRBJ2-1,CASSGSSGGIYNEQFF,TGTGCCAGCAGCGGCTCTTCCGGGGGGATCTACAATGAGCAGTTCTTC
TRBV9,TRBD2,once,TRBJ2-1,CASSVGNSGGPSNEQFF,TGTGCCAGCAGCGTAGGTAACAGCGGGGGTCCCAGCAATGAGCAGTTCTTC
TRBV2,.,.,TRBJ2-5,CASSLDRRKTQYF,TGTGCCAGCAGTTTGGACAGAAGAAAGACCCAGTACTTC
TRBV15,.,.,TRBJ2-7,CATSRDQQGFNEQYF,TGTGCCACCAGCAGAGATCAACAGGGTTTCAACGAGCAGTACTTC
TRBV6-5,TRBD1,.,TRBJ1-5,CAYRPWTGGNQPQHF,TGTGCCTACCGTCCTTGGACAGGGGGTAATCAGCCCCAGCATTTT
TRBV2,TRBD1,.,TRBJ1-6,CASSARTGGNSPLHF,TGTGCCAGCAGTGCCAGGACAGGGGGCAATTCACCCCTCCACTTT
TRBV12-3/TRBV12-4,.,.,TRBJ2-7,CASSFRREQYF,TGTGCCAGCAGTTTTAGGCGGGAGCAGTACTTC
TRBV7-2,.,.,TRBJ1-1,CASSQTWTRNTEAFF,TGTGCCAGCAGCCAGACGTGGACAAGGAACACTGAAGCTTTCTTT